This entry lists 32 T cell receptor beta chains sequenced from one sample in a study of T cell responses to AZD1222 COVID-19 vaccine. TCRdb's table, derived via immunoSEQ multiplex PCR, lists solely in-frame clones and lacks some. The sample has 110,000 to 150,000 clones, about 92% seen once. This sample comprised peripheral blood, obtained on day 0 of AZD1222 vaccination. The receptors stem from an adult in good health.

The J gene is TRBJ1-1, the V gene TRBV12-3 or TRBV12-4; 8 nucleotides line up with TRBD1. The CDR3 runs to 11 residues. J gave up 10 bases and V 6 bases, and 4 bases lay outside the gene matches. CDR3 protein: CASSLQGGAFF. DNA of the CDR3: TGTGCCAGCAGCCTACAGGGGGGAGCTTTCTTT.

The CDR3 DNA is TGTGCCAGCAGGCTAGTCTCTAGCACAGATACGCAGTATTTT. This gives the protein CASRLVSSTDTQYF. This chain links TRBV7-9 with TRBJ2-3; D is undetermined. Trimming took off 6 bases at V and 0 bases at J, with 10 bases between the two ends. Germline CDR1 SEHNR, CDR2 FQNEAQ (reference sequence). This CDR3 region has 14 residues. The full variable domain, in which reference TRBV7-9 and TRBJ2-3 provide the parts outside the CDR3, is DTGVSQNPRHKITKRGQNVTFRCDPISEHNRLYWYRQTLGQGPEFLTYFQNEAQLEKSRLLSDRFSAERPKGSFSTLEIQRTEQGDSAMYLCASRLVSSTDTQYFGPGTRLTVL.

The chain uses TRBV6-5 and TRBJ2-3; 7 nucleotides line up with TRBD1. This CDR3 spans 14 amino acids. V trimming: 2 bases; J trimming: 2 bases; junction bases outside the gene matches: 1. Germline V lookup: CDR1 MNHEY, CDR2 SVGAGI. The DNA for the CDR3 is TGTGCCAGCAGTTACGGGACAGTCACAGATACGCAGTATTTT. Translated: CASSYGTVTDTQYF.

This chain joins TRBV5-6 and TRBJ1-6, with 9 bases fitting TRBD1. The germline V gene encodes CDR1 SGHDT and CDR2 YYEEEE. The CDR3 covers 16 residues. After removal of 4 bases from V and 10 bases from J, the junction contained 12 bases not matched to a gene. The DNA of the CDR3 is TGTGCCAGCAGCCCACAGGACAGGGGTACGCAATCACCCCTCCACTTT. Its protein product is CASSPQDRGTQSPLHF. The whole variable domain, filled in from reference TRBV5-6 and TRBJ1-6, reads DAGVTQSPTHLIKTRGQQVTLRCSPKSGHDTVSWYQQALGQGPQFIFQYYEEEERQRGNFPDRFSGHQFPNYSSELNVNALLLGDSALYLCASSPQDRGTQSPLHFGNGTRLTVT.

This chain connects TRBV7-8 to TRBJ2-5; no reliable D call. V gave up 0 bases and J gave up 0 bases, with 8 bases separating them. This CDR3 contains 15 residues. From germline, CDR1 is SGHVS and CDR2 FQNEAQ. The CDR3 region has the DNA TGTGCCAGCAGCTTAGCGTGGGCGAACCAAGAGACCCAGTACTTC. This encodes CASSLAWANQETQYF.

This clone appeared a single time. The chain is built from TRBV15 and TRBJ1-2; 7 bases match TRBD1. The CDR3 extends over 15 amino acids. With V trimmed by 3 bases and J by 4 bases, 8 bases remained unmatched. Germline V gene lookup returns CDR1 LNHNV and CDR2 YYDKDF (reference sequence). The chain's CDR3 is CATSREWTGTYGYTF. CDR3 DNA: TGTGCCACCAGCAGGGAATGGACAGGTACCTATGGCTACACCTTC.

This chain connects TRBV25-1 to TRBJ1-2; D ambiguous. The germline V gene encodes CDR1 MGHDK and CDR2 SYGVNS. V lost 6 bases, J lost 0 bases, and 14 bases lay in between. The CDR3 runs to 15 residues. The CDR3 nucleotides are TGTGCCAGCAGCTCCCACGGGGAACCTAACTATGGCTACACCTTC. Translation gives CASSSHGEPNYGYTF.

This clone was seen a handful of times. J is TRBJ1-6 and V is TRBV6-1; perhaps TRBD1 as D (6 bases). The germline V gene has CDR1 MNHNS and CDR2 SASEGT. The V end was cut by 1 base, the J end by 9 bases, with 13 bases between. This CDR3 contains 15 residues. CDR3 in DNA: TGTGCCAGCAGTGAAGGTGTACAGGGTGTTTCACCCCTCCACTTT. This encodes CASSEGVQGVSPLHF.

V gene TRBV18 combines with J gene TRBJ2-1, with a weak D call TRBD2 (6 bases). V shed 2 bases and J shed 5 bases, with 13 bases lying between them. This CDR3 comprises 15 residues. Germline V lookup: CDR1 KGHSH, CDR2 LQKENI. The CDR3 is CASSPGRHVHNEQFF. As DNA, the CDR3 is TGTGCCAGCTCACCAGGGAGGCACGTCCACAATGAGCAGTTCTTC.

The chain couples TRBV10-2 to TRBJ1-3; no clear D. The CDR3 is 16 residues long. Trimming shortened V by 4 bases and J by 6 bases, and 19 bases separated the two germline ends. The germline V gene has CDR1 WSHSY and CDR2 SAAADI. The CDR3 region has the DNA TGCGCCAGCAGTGGGGCTGGAGCGGTCGGTCTAAACACCATATATTTT. Translating gives CASSGAGAVGLNTIYF.

This chain links TRBV9 with TRBJ1-1; D ambiguous. V was clipped by 0 bases and J by 0 bases, with 9 bases between them. The V gene's germline CDR1 is SGDLS and CDR2 YYNGEE. The CDR3 has 15 amino acids. Here the CDR3 reads CASSVVSVVNTEAFF. The CDR3 nucleotides read TGTGCCAGCAGCGTAGTCTCTGTTGTGAACACTGAAGCTTTCTTT.

The chain links TRBV19 to TRBJ2-7, with 8 bases identical to TRBD1. V shed 1 base and J 3 bases; nucleotides not matched to a gene: 2. This CDR3 is 14 amino acids long. CDR1 LNHDA and CDR2 SQIVND come from the germline V gene (reference sequence). The CDR3 bases are TGTGCCAGTAGTATAGGACAGGGGCACTACGAGCAGTACTTC. This codes for CASSIGQGHYEQYF.

This rearrangement joins TRBV4-2 to TRBJ1-5; weak D call: TRBD1 (6 bases). The CDR3 length is 14 residues. Deletions cut 3 bases from V and 0 bases from J, with 6 bases between. The germline CDR1 and CDR2 sequences are LGHNA and YNFKEQ. The CDR3 DNA follows: TGTGCCAGCAGCCAGGACAGTAGCAATCAGCCCCAGCATTTT. Translated, it gives CASSQDSSNQPQHF.

The J gene is TRBJ2-3, the V gene TRBV5-1; 12 nucleotides agree with TRBD2. CDR1 and CDR2 from the germline V gene are SGHRS and YFSETQ. This CDR3 spans 14 amino acids. After removal of 1 base from V and 9 bases from J, the junction contained 3 bases not matched to a gene. CDR3 sequence: CASSLTSGGNTQYF. CDR3 sequence (DNA): TGCGCCAGCAGCTTGACTAGCGGGGGGAACACGCAGTATTTT.

The rearrangement joins TRBV6-2 or TRBV6-3 to TRBJ2-1; 11 bases are shared with TRBD1. J gave up 9 bases and V 2 bases, and 0 bases lay outside the gene matches. The CDR3 has 13 residues. Germline V CDR1 and CDR2: MNHEY, SVGEGT. DNA for the CDR3: TGTGCCAGCAGTTACGGGACAGGGGGTGAGCAGTTCTTC. Translating gives CASSYGTGGEQFF.

This sequence joins TRBV6-2 or TRBV6-3 and TRBJ1-3; D is ambiguous. CDR1 and CDR2 from the germline V gene are MNHEY and SVGEGT. The V gene lost 4 bases and the J gene lost 3 bases, with 13 bases spanning the gap. The CDR3 has 15 residues. DNA of the CDR3: TGTGCCAGCAGTTGGAATCCGGGAATTGGAAACACCATATATTTT. Translation gives CASSWNPGIGNTIYF.

The rearrangement joins TRBV12-5 to TRBJ2-7; D is possibly TRBD1 (6 bases). V was trimmed by 3 bases and J by 5 bases, leaving 20 bases between them. Germline CDR1 is LGHNT and CDR2 is FRNRAP. This CDR3 region has 16 residues. The CDR3 DNA is TGTGCTAGTGGTTTTTCCGTGCCGGGACATGAGAACGAGCAGTACTTC. Translated, it gives CASGFSVPGHENEQYF.

The rearrangement uses TRBV29-1 and TRBJ2-7; D not resolved. Between the trimmed V and J ends, which lost 0 bases and 4 bases, there was a span of 1 base. Germline V gene sequence: CDR1 SQVTM, CDR2 ANQGSEA. CDR3 size: 10 residues. The CDR3 nucleotides are TGCAGCGTTGAAGATTACGAGCAGTACTTC. This encodes CSVEDYEQYF.

The J gene is TRBJ1-6, the V gene TRBV19; 7 bases map to TRBD1. This CDR3 is 15 amino acids long. Germline V gene data show CDR1 as LNHDA and CDR2 as SQIVND (reference sequence). The trim removed 4 bases at V and 10 bases at J, leaving 10 bases unmatched. CDR3 nucleotide sequence: TGTGCCAGTAGTAATAGACAGGGAAGGGAATCACCCCTCCACTTT. It yields the protein CASSNRQGRESPLHF.

The rearrangement uses TRBV19 and TRBJ2-7, with 11 bases lining up with TRBD1. The CDR3 consists of 13 residues. J was trimmed by 7 bases and V by 6 bases; bases with no gene match: 5. CDR1 is LNHDA, CDR2 SQIVND, per germline (reference sequence). For the CDR3, the DNA is TGTGCCAGTAGCGGACAGGGGGCGTCTGAGCAGTACTTC. Protein product: CASSGQGASEQYF.

The chain joins TRBV11-3 to TRBJ2-1; D is possibly TRBD1 (5 bases). This CDR3 is built from 17 residues. Trimming cost V 2 bases and J 0 bases, with 14 bases left between them. Germline V gene lookup returns CDR1 SGHNT and CDR2 YENEEA. The CDR3 is CASSLSRGLSSYNEQFF. In DNA form, the CDR3 reads TGTGCCAGCAGCTTATCAAGGGGATTGAGCTCCTACAATGAGCAGTTCTTC.

CDR3 amino acids: CASSGSSTGTGGDTQYF. The CDR3 DNA reads TGTGCCAGCTCAGGGTCATCAACCGGGACAGGGGGAGATACGCAGTATTTT. The rearrangement joins TRBV18 to TRBJ2-3; 11 nucleotides line up with TRBD1. CDR3 length: 17 amino acids. V was clipped by 5 bases and J by 5 bases; unmatched bases: 12. Looked up from germline, CDR1 is KGHSH and CDR2 is LQKENI.

CDR3: CASSQGISTSGAYNEQFF. DNA for the CDR3: TGTGCCAGCAGCCAAGGCATCTCGACTAGCGGGGCGTACAATGAGCAGTTCTTC. The chain joins TRBV3-1 (or the pseudogene TRBV3-2) to TRBJ2-1; the match to TRBD2 covers 11 bases. Trimming removed 1 base from V and 4 bases from J; junction bases left unmatched: 9. This CDR3 contains 18 residues. The germline V gene has CDR1 LGHDT and CDR2 YNNKEL (reference sequence).

The chain couples TRBV21-1 to TRBJ1-4; the table gives TRBD1 as D, unverified against the DNA. TRBV21-1 constitutes a pseudogene. This CDR3 is built from 18 residues. The CDR3 DNA follows: TGTGCCAGCACCCGTATAGGGACAGGGCTCGCAACTAATGAAAAACTGTTTTTT. Its protein is CASTRIGTGLATNEKLFF.

The gene calls are TRBV6-4 and TRBJ2-3; 8 nucleotides agree with TRBD2. Looked up from germline, CDR1 is MRHNA and CDR2 is SNTAGT. The V gene end was trimmed by 3 bases and the J gene end by 1 base; junction bases not matched to a gene: 0. CDR3 length: 14 amino acids. DNA for the CDR3: TGTGCCAGCAGTGAGCGGGGGGGCACAGATACGCAGTATTTT. Translated, it gives CASSERGGTDTQYF.

This chain joins TRBV14 and TRBJ2-2, with a possible D match to TRBD1 (7 bases). Germline lookup yields CDR1 SGHDN and CDR2 FVKESK. V was trimmed by 2 bases and J by 6 bases, leaving 13 bases between them. The CDR3 runs 15 residues. This CDR3 reads CASSQQGGPPGELFF. As DNA, the CDR3 is TGTGCCAGCAGCCAACAGGGGGGACCACCCGGGGAGCTGTTTTTT.

The rearrangement links TRBV19 to TRBJ1-1; D gene ambiguous. Germline CDR1 LNHDA, CDR2 SQIVND (reference sequence). Trimming took off 8 bases at V and 1 base at J, with 8 bases between the two ends. The CDR3 totals 12 residues. The CDR3 is CASSVGNTEAFF. DNA of the CDR3: TGTGCCAGTTCGGTGGGGAACACTGAAGCTTTCTTT.

The chain combines TRBV21-1 with TRBJ2-7; TRBD1 was called by the table and not checked on the DNA. TRBV21-1 is labeled a pseudogene. CDR3 length: 15 amino acids. Here the CDR3 DNA reads TGTGCCAGCAGCACCAGACAGGCCGCCGACTACGAGCAGTACTTC. Protein: CASSTRQAADYEQYF.

The chain is built from TRBV19 and TRBJ2-6, with 11 bases lining up with TRBD1. CDR3 length: 17 residues. V lost 7 bases to trimming and J lost 0 bases; unmatched junction nucleotides: 5. Germline values: CDR1 LNHDA, CDR2 SQIVND (reference sequence). The CDR3 is CASTGQGDFSGANVLTF. Here the CDR3 DNA reads TGTGCCAGTACGGGACAGGGGGATTTCTCTGGGGCCAACGTCCTGACTTTC.

V is TRBV19 and J is TRBJ1-5; the D is unclear. The CDR3 sequence is 15 residues long. CDR1 is LNHDA, CDR2 SQIVND, per germline (reference sequence). V gave up 5 bases and J gave up 5 bases, with 16 bases separating them. The CDR3 protein is CASSPWVAGDQPQHF. DNA for the CDR3: TGTGCCAGTAGTCCGTGGGTGGCTGGAGATCAGCCCCAGCATTTT.

As for this clone: In the same sample, other DNA sequences code for this CDR3. J is TRBJ1-2 and V is TRBV11-2, with 7 bases fitting TRBD1. This CDR3 has 13 residues. Germline V lookup: CDR1 SGHAT, CDR2 FQNNGV. The junction had 3 bases not matched to a gene; V was cut back by 5 bases and J by 3 bases. The CDR3 spells CASSPGQDYGYTF. CDR3 nucleotide sequence: TGTGCCAGCAGCCCCGGACAGGACTATGGCTACACCTTC.

The chain employs TRBV13 and TRBJ1-1; the match to TRBD1 covers 12 bases. From germline, CDR1 is PRHDT and CDR2 FYEKMQ (reference sequence). V lost 3 bases to trimming and J lost 4 bases; unmatched junction nucleotides: 6. The CDR3 covers 16 residues. Here the CDR3 DNA reads TGTGCCAGCAGCTTTGCCGGGACAGGGGGCAGCACTGAAGCTTTCTTT. This codes for CASSFAGTGGSTEAFF.